This T cell receptor (beta chain) was captured by sequencing in a study of blood T cell repertoires in COVID-19. Study information: The origin of the acute and convalescent COVID-19 samples was the United States, Italy and Spain. T cells, B-cell-depleted T cells, or PBMCs supplied cDNA or gDNA.

Original methodology: By means of reference gene primer amplification, nucleated cell counts were estimated. Libraries were prepared by immunoSEQ multiplex PCR; TCRdb keeps only in-frame clonotypes and omits some of them. That table gives V, J and clone size, and the DNA gave D and trimming. The sample holds fewer than 250,000 clones, roughly 81% seen once. The ends were cut back, 6 bases at V and 3 bases at J, with 11 bases in the middle. The CDR3 consists of 13 residues. CDR1 and CDR2 (germline): MNHEY, SVGAGI. The chain carries TRBV6-5 and TRBJ1-1, with unresolved D. The sequenced sample was peripheral blood. This sequence originates from a woman in her forties or fifties with active or convalescent COVID-19. CDR3 residues: CASRRGIDTEAFF. CDR3 nucleotide sequence: TGTGCCAGCAGGAGAGGGATCGACACTGAAGCTTTCTTT.